The sequence of this T cell receptor beta chain was determined in a study of blood T cell repertoires in COVID-19 (dated by TCRdb to 2018 to 2021). Regarding the study in general: Samples from collaborators originated in the United States, Italy and Spain and spanned both the acute and convalescent phases of COVID-19. A de-identified subject ID, COVID-19 status, age in years and sex were almost always included in the sample metadata. Where HLA class I and class II types were available, the types were taken from metadata supplied by the sample provider, not from assay-based typing. The repertoires were released in a freely available public database intended as a resource for research on the immune response to SARS-CoV-2. The prospective study material was composed of cDNA or gDNA derived from T cells, B-cell-depleted T cells, or PBMCs. The samples were drawn from the first 160 participants of the ongoing ImmuneRACE study and from more than 1,000 subjects provided by 6 global collaborators. Subjects who had been exposed to COVID-19, were actively infected with it, or had recovered from it provided the deeply sampled blood TCRbeta repertoires that made up the dataset.

Overall study outcomes, separate from this receptor: The amount of clinical and demographic metadata varied by source and participant and was provided uncurated.

Turning to this clone: Its antigen remains unidentified. No per-base quality is available; no much larger clone lies one base away.

TCRbeta CDR3 regions were amplified from genomic DNA using the immunoSEQ Assay, a bias-controlled multiplex PCR. From the authors' description of their analysis: Within the assay, amplification of reference gene primers was used to estimate how many nucleated cells each sample contained. To quantify the absolute abundance of each unique TCRbeta CDR3 rearrangement, sequence reads were collapsed and filtered. For each sample, productive Simpson clonality was calculated as the square root of Simpson's diversity index over productive rearrangements. TCRdb stores this immuneACCESS table with in-frame sequences only. Part of the clones is absent; in the studies checked, under half of the shortfall reflects unresolved V genes, and no reason is known for the rest. V, J and clone size are those of that table, while D and trimming were read from the DNA. The sample yields approximately 230,000 clones; about nine tenths were counted once. 15% to 19% of the sample is held by the ten biggest clonotypes.

Participants in the prospective study were aged roughly 18 to 89 years, lived in about two dozen United States geographic areas, and enrolled through a virtual design. In the prospective study, participants were assigned to cohorts based on the clinical history participants reported in a screening survey and a study questionnaire. Recovered participants in ImmuneRACE Cohort 3 were defined by two consecutive negative NP/OP PCR tests, clearance by a healthcare professional, or resolution of symptoms. In the prospective study, whole blood, serum and a nasopharyngeal or oropharyngeal swab were collected from each participant by mobile phlebotomists. Additional blood draws and questionnaires over an approximately 2-month period could optionally be provided by prospective study participants. Before DNA extraction, prospective study blood samples were shipped either frozen or at room temperature. The source is a man aged 18-30 years who had recovered from COVID-19. Sequencing input: PBMCs or T cells enriched from blood (not recorded which).

The DNA sequence is TGTGCTAGTGGTTTGGGGAGCTATGGCTACACCTTC. Translated, this gives CASGLGSYGYTF. Recombination linked TRBV12-5 to TRBJ1-2; confidence is insufficient to name the D gene. The trim is 1 base for V and 4 bases for J, with a gap of 4 bases between the germline ends. Via the germline V gene, CDR1 is LGHNT and CDR2 FRNRAP. The CDR3 goes from the cysteine to the phenylalanine over 12 residues. Only the CDR3 DNA stays, 36 bases, in frame from base 1.